The following is a TCR beta chain sequence with its context. No antigen is known for it. The sample comes from a study of response to subunit inactivated influenza vaccine. Notes on the study in general: The study's authors posited that every seasonal influenza vaccination enlists few new T cells.

TCRdb analysed the RT-PCR reads with MiXCR anew, one entry per CDR3 protein. The data show 250,000 to 350,000 distinct CDR3 sequences, 20% to 25% seen once. Trimming removed 0 bases from V and 3 bases from J, with 12 bases in between. CDR3 length: 14 residues. Germline lookup yields CDR1 GTSNPN and CDR2 SVGIG (reference sequence). This sequence originates from a man between 50 and 69 years old who received an inactivated influenza vaccine. The chain carries TRBV30 and TRBJ2-7; D is possibly TRBD2 (6 bases). The input for sequencing was PBMCs from blood, taken around 22 months after vaccination. The CDR3, as DNA: TGTGCCTGGAGTGTTGGGGGGTCGTACTACGAGCAGTACTTC. It encodes CAWSVGGSYYEQYF.